These 12 T cell receptor beta chains were all obtained from the same sample, sequenced in a study of response to subunit inactivated influenza vaccine. MiXCR, run by TCRdb on the RT-PCR reads, gives a single entry per CDR3 protein. The data contain hundreds of thousands of distinct CDR3 sequences, 6% to 9% of them singletons. Source: PBMCs from blood, taken less than 30 months after vaccination. The receptors derive from a man between 50 and 75 years old who received an inactivated influenza vaccine.

The chain couples TRBV7-9 to TRBJ2-3; D perhaps matches TRBD2 (5 bases). The CDR3 is made up of 16 amino acids. Germline V lookup: CDR1 SEHNR, CDR2 FQNEAQ (reference sequence). Trimming removed 1 base from V and 0 bases from J, with 11 bases in between. In DNA, the CDR3 is TGTGCCAGCAGCTTAGTCCCTAGCCCTAGCACAGATACGCAGTATTTT. It codes for CASSLVPSPSTDTQYF.

This clonotype was detected only a few times. The rearrangement links TRBV29-1 to TRBJ2-3, with D possibly TRBD2 on 5 matching bases. V was clipped by 4 bases and J by 4 bases, with 12 bases between them. The CDR3 contains 13 residues. Germline V gene data show CDR1 as SQVTM and CDR2 as ANQGSEA. Written as DNA, the CDR3 is TGCAGCGTTGCTCGGGGAAGGGCAGATACGCAGTATTTT. This codes for CSVARGRADTQYF.

Many counts were recorded for this clonotype. The J gene is TRBJ2-1, the V gene TRBV5-1; 11 nucleotides align to TRBD2. In germline, CDR1 is SGHRS, CDR2 YFSETQ. The CDR3 is made up of 15 amino acids. The V gene end was trimmed by 3 bases and the J gene end by 7 bases; junction bases not matched to a gene: 6. CDR3 protein: CASSSAGLADNEQFF. The DNA for the CDR3 is TGCGCCAGCAGCTCGGCGGGACTAGCGGATAATGAGCAGTTCTTC.

In the case of this clonotype: A much larger clone is a single base away; this may be a read error. V and J are TRBV27 and TRBJ2-7, with 8 bases lining up with TRBD1. V was pared by 3 bases and J by 3 bases, with 7 bases of the junction left unmatched. In germline, CDR1 is MNHEY, CDR2 SMNVEV (reference sequence). The CDR3 contains 15 residues. CDR3 in DNA: TGTGCCAGCAGTTTGGCCGTGACAGGGGACTACGAGCAGTACTTC. This gives the protein CASSLAVTGDYEQYF.

This clonotype showed up just a few times. This chain connects TRBV6-5 to TRBJ2-1; D might be TRBD2 (5 bases). Germline assignment: CDR1 MNHEY and CDR2 SVGAGI. V shed 2 bases and J shed 0 bases, with 14 bases lying between them. The CDR3 is 17 amino acids. CDR3 loop: CASSYAQAASSYNEQFF. The DNA for the CDR3 is TGTGCCAGCAGTTACGCCCAAGCGGCTAGCTCCTACAATGAGCAGTTCTTC.

This clonotype was picked up many times. The chain carries TRBV2 and TRBJ2-1; TRBD2 agrees at 8 bases. Germline V gives CDR1 SNHLY, CDR2 FYNNEI. Germline trimming cut 4 bases from V and 4 bases from J; bases unmatched to any gene: 3. This CDR3 comprises 14 residues. The DNA for the CDR3 is TGTGCCAGCAGTGTCAGCGGGGGTTACAATGAGCAGTTCTTC. It translates to CASSVSGGYNEQFF.

This clonotype has ten or more counts. This chain links TRBV4-3 with TRBJ2-3; D is unresolved. V was pared by 4 bases and J by 3 bases, with 8 bases between. The CDR3 is 13 residues long. Germline assignment: CDR1 LGHNA and CDR2 YSLEER. CDR3 DNA sequence: TGCGCCAGCAGCCGTTCAAATACAGATACGCAGTATTTT. Protein sequence: CASSRSNTDTQYF.

The genes are TRBV18 and TRBJ2-6; D is uncertain. V was pared by 1 base and J by 0 bases, with 4 bases between. There are 15 residues in the CDR3. Per germline, CDR1 KGHSH and CDR2 LQKENI. Written as DNA, the CDR3 is TGTGCCAGCTCACCACATGTCTCTGGGGCCAACGTCCTGACTTTC. It specifies CASSPHVSGANVLTF.

This clonotype was counted a few times. J is TRBJ2-2 and V is TRBV29-1; D gene uncertain. The V end was cut by 4 bases, the J end by 6 bases, with 6 bases between. The CDR3 spans 11 residues. CDR1 SQVTM and CDR2 ANQGSEA come from the germline V gene. DNA for the CDR3: TGCAGCGTTGGCGATGCCGGGGAGCTGTTTTTT. Its translation: CSVGDAGELFF.

The gene calls are TRBV7-9 and TRBJ2-3, with a tentative D call TRBD1 (5 bases). CDR3 length equals 15 residues. Looked up from germline, CDR1 is SEHNR and CDR2 is FQNEAQ (reference sequence). The V end was cut by 7 bases, the J end by 1 base, with 15 bases between. The chain's CDR3 is CASTSYIGGTDTQYF. CDR3 sequence (DNA): TGTGCCAGCACCTCCTACATAGGGGGCACAGATACGCAGTATTTT.

Remarks on this clonotype: A much bigger clone sits one base away, suggesting this may be a read error. J is TRBJ2-7 and V is TRBV28; the match to TRBD1 covers 7 bases. The CDR3 length is 14 residues. Unmatched junction bases numbered 5, after V lost 6 bases and J lost 0 bases. Germline V gives CDR1 MDHEN, CDR2 SYDVKM. For the CDR3, the DNA is TGTGCCAGCAGATCACACAGGGGCTCCTACGAGCAGTACTTC. Protein product: CASRSHRGSYEQYF.

In this sample, this clonotype turned up a few times. The chain employs TRBV7-2 and TRBJ2-7; no definite D call. The CDR3 has 16 residues. V lost 0 bases and J 2 bases, leaving 14 bases between the germline ends. The germline V gene encodes CDR1 SGHTA and CDR2 FQGNSA. The DNA of the CDR3 is TGTGCCAGCAGCTTAGCCCCATCCCGCGCGCCCTACGAGCAGTACTTC. Translating it yields CASSLAPSRAPYEQYF.